Shown below are 3 T cell receptor beta chains from a single sample sequenced in a study of blood T cell repertoires in COVID-19. The protocol was immunoSEQ multiplex PCR, while the TCRdb copy is restricted to in-frame clones and leaves out a portion. The sample has 180,000 or so clones, over 75% seen once. Specimen: PBMCs or T cells enriched from blood (not recorded which). These receptor sequences come from a man aged 45-65 years who had recovered from COVID-19.

This clone was counted once. This chain links TRBV7-3 with TRBJ2-6; the D gene is possibly TRBD2 (6 bases). CDR1 and CDR2 (germline): SGHTA, FQGTGA. Trimming took 4 bases from V and 0 from J, leaving 13 bases between them. The CDR3 loop spans 17 amino acids. For the CDR3, the DNA is TGTGCCAGCAGCTCCCGGGACTCCAGCTCTGGGGCCAACGTCCTGACTTTC. As protein: CASSSRDSSSGANVLTF.

The chain joins TRBV27 to TRBJ1-3; possibly TRBD1 for D (6 bases). V lost 5 bases and J lost 3, with 11 bases in between. CDR1 is MNHEY, CDR2 SMNVEV, per germline (reference sequence). The CDR3 length is 14 residues. CDR3 loop: CASSQQGFGNTIYF. CDR3 nucleotide sequence: TGTGCCAGCAGTCAACAGGGATTTGGAAACACCATATATTTT.

This clone was observed a single time. V is TRBV6-4 and J is TRBJ1-1; D call uncertain. Trimming shortened V by 2 bases and J by 2 bases, and 6 bases separated the two germline ends. From germline, CDR1 is MRHNA and CDR2 SNTAGT. The CDR3 totals 13 residues. In nucleotides, the CDR3 is TGTGCCAGCAGTGACGTCAGAAACACTGAAGCTTTCTTT. It translates to CASSDVRNTEAFF.